This TCR beta chain was captured in a study of identical twins. General study points: It was cross-sectional statistical analysis, not following the same donors, that the conclusions relied on.

The CDR3 loop spans 12 amino acids. The germline V gene encodes CDR1 PRHDT and CDR2 FYEKMQ (reference sequence). V was trimmed by 5 bases and J by 12 bases, leaving 14 bases between them. Note on this clonotype: What it binds is not known.

Template switching added a universal primer site; cDNA carried unique molecular identifiers. Each CDR3 protein is one row after TCRdb ran MiXCR on the 5' RACE reads. Found here are more than 1.5 million distinct CDR3 sequences, less than 40% of them singletons; the top ten hold around 0.3%. The chain couples TRBV13 to TRBJ2-1; D is perhaps TRBD1 (5 bases). This TCR came from a newborn girl in good health. Material: cord blood. The CDR3 protein is CASSLYQRGQFF. DNA of the CDR3: TGTGCCAGCAGCCTCTACCAAAGGGGGCAGTTCTTC. The entire variable domain, with the rest obtained from reference TRBV13 and TRBJ2-1, is as follows: AAGVIQSPRHLIKEKRETATLKCYPIPRHDTVYWYQQGPGQDPQFLISFYEKMQSDKGSIPDRFSAQQFSDYHSELNMSSLELGDSALYFCASSLYQRGQFFGPGTRLTVL.